The table lists the clone carrying this TCR beta chain with many counts. The antigen remains unidentified. This sample stems from a study of T cells after yellow fever vaccination. Study summary: Any fraction with a low cell number was prepared using SMART-Seq v4 Ultra Low Input. Study findings and constraints: A weaker but faster secondary response was observed, peaking on day 5 versus 15. Across the CD4 and CD8 compartments, a small share of clonotypes was present in both. Reappearance after the booster was seen for most primary-vaccination clones, at 95% to 97% CD4 and 85% to 90% CD8.

Using its own MiXCR run on the 5' RACE reads, TCRdb lists one record per CDR3 protein. The repertoire consists of more than 110,000 distinct CDR3 sequences, with just over 6.5% occurring once and the leading ten covering more than 0.6%. This CDR3 spans 13 amino acids. Germline assignment: CDR1 SGHTA and CDR2 FQGNSA. V shed 8 bases, J shed 2 bases, and the junction held 1 base outside the gene matches. V is TRBV7-2 and J is TRBJ2-7; 12 bases agree with TRBD2. Sequenced here: CD4+ T cells sorted from PBMCs, sampled 10 days after the yellow fever booster vaccination. This receptor was obtained from a man under 40 who received the YFV17D yellow fever vaccine. The CDR3 DNA sequence: TGTGCCAGCTCTAGCGGGAGGGCCTACGAGCAGTACTTC. This sequence encodes CASSSGRAYEQYF.